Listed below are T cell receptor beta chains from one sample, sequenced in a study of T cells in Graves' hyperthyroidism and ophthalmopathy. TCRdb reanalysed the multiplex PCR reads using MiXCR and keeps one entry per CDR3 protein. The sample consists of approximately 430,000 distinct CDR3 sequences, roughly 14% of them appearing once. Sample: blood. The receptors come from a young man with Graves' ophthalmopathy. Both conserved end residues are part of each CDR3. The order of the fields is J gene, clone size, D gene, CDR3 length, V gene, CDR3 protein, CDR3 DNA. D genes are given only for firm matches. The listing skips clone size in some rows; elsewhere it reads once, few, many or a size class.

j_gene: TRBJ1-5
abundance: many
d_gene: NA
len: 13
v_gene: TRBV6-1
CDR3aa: CASSYSRGEAQHF
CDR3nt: TGTGCCAGCAGTTACTCACGGGGGGAAGCCCAGCATTTT

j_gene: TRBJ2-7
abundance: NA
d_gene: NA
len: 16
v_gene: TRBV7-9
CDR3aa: CAGSLGLWELSYEQYF
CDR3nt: TGTGCCGGCAGCTTGGGATTGTGGGAACTCTCCTACGAGCAGTACTTC

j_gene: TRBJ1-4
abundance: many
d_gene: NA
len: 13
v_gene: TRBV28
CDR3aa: CASSLGIWEKLFF
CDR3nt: TGTGCCAGCAGTTTAGGGATCTGGGAAAAACTGTTTTTT

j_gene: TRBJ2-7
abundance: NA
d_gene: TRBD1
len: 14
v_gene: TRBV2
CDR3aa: CASSDGQGANEQYF
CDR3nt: TGTGCCAGCAGTGATGGACAGGGGGCCAACGAGCAGTACTTC

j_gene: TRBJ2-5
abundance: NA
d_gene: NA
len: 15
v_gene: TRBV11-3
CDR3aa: CASSSGLTVQETQYF
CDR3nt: TGTGCCAGCAGCTCCGGACTAACGGTTCAAGAGACCCAGTACTTC

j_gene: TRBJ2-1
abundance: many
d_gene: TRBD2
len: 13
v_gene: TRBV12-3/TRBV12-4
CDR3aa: CASSLGLVDEQFF
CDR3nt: TGTGCCAGCAGTCTGGGACTAGTGGATGAGCAGTTCTTC

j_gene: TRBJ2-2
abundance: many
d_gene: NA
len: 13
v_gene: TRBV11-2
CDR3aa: CASSAKNTGELFF
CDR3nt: TGTGCCAGCAGCGCAAAGAACACCGGGGAGCTGTTTTTT

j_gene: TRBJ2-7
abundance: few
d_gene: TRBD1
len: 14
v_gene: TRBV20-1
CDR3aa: CSAQRQGKNYEQYF
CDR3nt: TGCAGTGCCCAAAGACAGGGTAAGAACTACGAGCAGTACTTC

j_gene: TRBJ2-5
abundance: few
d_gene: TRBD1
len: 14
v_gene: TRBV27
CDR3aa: CASSYGGQGAPQYF
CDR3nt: TGTGCCAGCAGTTATGGGGGACAGGGGGCGCCTCAGTACTTC

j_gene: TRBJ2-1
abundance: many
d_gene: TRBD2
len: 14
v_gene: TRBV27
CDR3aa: CASSVGGKYNEQFF
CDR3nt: TGTGCCAGCAGTGTCGGGGGGAAATACAATGAGCAGTTCTTC

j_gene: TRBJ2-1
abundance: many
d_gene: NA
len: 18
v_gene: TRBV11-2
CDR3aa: CASSPLQWGEEGVNEQFF
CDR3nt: TGTGCCAGCAGCCCCCTCCAGTGGGGTGAGGAGGGGGTCAATGAGCAGTTCTTC

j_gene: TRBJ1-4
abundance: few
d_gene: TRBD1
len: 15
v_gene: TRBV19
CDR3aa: CASSIGTGVNEKLFF
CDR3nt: TGTGCCAGTAGTATTGGGACAGGGGTTAATGAAAAACTGTTTTTT

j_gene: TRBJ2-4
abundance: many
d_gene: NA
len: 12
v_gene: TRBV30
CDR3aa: CAWSPPSNIQYF
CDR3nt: TGTGCCTGGAGCCCCCCCTCAAACATTCAGTACTTC

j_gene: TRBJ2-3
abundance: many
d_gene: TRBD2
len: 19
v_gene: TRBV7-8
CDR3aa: CASSLGLAGGASSTDTQYF
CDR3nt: TGTGCCAGCAGCTTGGGACTAGCGGGGGGGGCGTCTAGCACAGATACGCAGTATTTT

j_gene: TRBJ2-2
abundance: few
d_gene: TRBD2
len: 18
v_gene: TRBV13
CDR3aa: CASSSKNLGLENTGELFF
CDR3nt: TGTGCCAGCAGCTCAAAGAACTTGGGACTAGAGAACACCGGGGAGCTGTTTTTT

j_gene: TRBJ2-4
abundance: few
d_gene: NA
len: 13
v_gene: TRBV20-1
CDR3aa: CSAREGARRRWYF
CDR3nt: TGCAGTGCTAGGGAGGGGGCCAGACGAAGATGGTACTTC

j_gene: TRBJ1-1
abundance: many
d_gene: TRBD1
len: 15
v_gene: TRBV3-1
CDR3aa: CASSQDRAPSTEAFF
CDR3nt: TGTGCCAGCAGCCAGGACAGGGCCCCGAGCACTGAAGCTTTCTTT

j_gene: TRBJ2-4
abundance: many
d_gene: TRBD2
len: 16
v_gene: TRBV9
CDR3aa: CASSEGLAMPKNIQYF
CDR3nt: TGTGCCAGCAGCGAGGGACTAGCGATGCCCAAAAACATTCAGTACTTC

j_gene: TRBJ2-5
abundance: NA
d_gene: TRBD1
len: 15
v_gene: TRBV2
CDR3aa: CASRETGGGFGTQYF
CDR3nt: TGTGCCAGCAGGGAGACAGGGGGCGGGTTCGGGACCCAGTACTTC

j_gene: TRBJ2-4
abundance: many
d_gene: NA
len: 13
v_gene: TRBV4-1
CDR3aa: CASSLGLVPIQYF
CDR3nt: TGCGCCAGCAGCCTAGGACTTGTCCCTATTCAGTACTTC

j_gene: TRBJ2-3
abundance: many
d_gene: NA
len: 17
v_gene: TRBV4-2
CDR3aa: CASSQEGAASGTDTQYF
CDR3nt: TGTGCCAGCAGCCAAGAAGGGGCTGCCTCTGGCACAGATACGCAGTATTTT

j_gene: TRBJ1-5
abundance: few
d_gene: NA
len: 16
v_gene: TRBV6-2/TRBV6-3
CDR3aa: CASSPSLAGSNQPQHF
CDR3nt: TGTGCCAGCAGTCCCTCCCTCGCAGGGAGCAATCAGCCCCAGCATTTT

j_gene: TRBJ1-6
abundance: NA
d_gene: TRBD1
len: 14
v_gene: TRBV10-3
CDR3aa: CAISFEQGNSPLHF
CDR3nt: TGTGCCATCAGTTTCGAACAGGGGAATTCACCCCTCCACTTT

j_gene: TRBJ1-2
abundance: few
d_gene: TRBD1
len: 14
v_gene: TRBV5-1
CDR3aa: CASSRTGEVIGYTF
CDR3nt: TGCGCCAGCAGCAGGACAGGTGAGGTCATCGGCTACACCTTC

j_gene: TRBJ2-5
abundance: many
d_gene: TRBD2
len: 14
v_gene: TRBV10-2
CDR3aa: CASSAGTRPETQYF
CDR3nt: TGCGCCAGCAGTGCGGGGACTAGACCTGAGACCCAGTACTTC

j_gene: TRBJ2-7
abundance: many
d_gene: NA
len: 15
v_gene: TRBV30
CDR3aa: CAWSGGFLRFQEQYF
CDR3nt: TGTGCCTGGAGTGGTGGTTTCCTCAGGTTTCAGGAGCAGTACTTC